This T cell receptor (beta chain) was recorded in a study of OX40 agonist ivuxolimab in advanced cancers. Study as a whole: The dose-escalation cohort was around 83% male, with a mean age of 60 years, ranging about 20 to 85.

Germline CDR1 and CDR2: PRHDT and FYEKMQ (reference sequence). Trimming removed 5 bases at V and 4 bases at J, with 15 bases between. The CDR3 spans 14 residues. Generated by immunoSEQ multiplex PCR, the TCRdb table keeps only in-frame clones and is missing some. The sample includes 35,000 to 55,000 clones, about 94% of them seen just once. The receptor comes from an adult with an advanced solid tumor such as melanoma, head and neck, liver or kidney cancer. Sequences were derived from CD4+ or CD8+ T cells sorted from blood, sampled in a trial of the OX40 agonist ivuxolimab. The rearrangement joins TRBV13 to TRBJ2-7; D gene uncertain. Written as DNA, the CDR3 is TGTGCCAGCAGCCCCCCCAACTCTGGGTACGAGCAGTACTTC. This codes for CASSPPNSGYEQYF.